The sequence of this T cell receptor (beta chain) was determined in a study of T cells in localized non-small cell lung cancer. Findings of the study overall: It remains possible that heterogeneity exists, since only one tumor region was sequenced. Median about 56 top-100 tumor clones were shared with paired adjacent lung. Elevated circulating T cell density in blood was associated with longer overall survival. Uninvolved adjacent lung had more T cell clonality than any other tissue, topping tumor.

The method was immunoSEQ multiplex PCR; TCRdb's version includes in-frame clones alone and lacks a portion of them. This table has roughly 3,000 clones, roughly a quarter appearing once. CDR1 MNHGY and CDR2 SAAAGT come from the germline V gene. The CDR3 length is 12 residues. Trimming left V 6 bases short and J 4 bases short, with 9 bases between. As regards this clone: Its antigen remains unknown.

J is TRBJ2-5 and V is TRBV6-8, with no clear D. Material: lung tumor tissue, obtained before any cancer treatment. This TCR was sampled from an older male donor with stage I lung adenocarcinoma. Here the CDR3 reads CASRRPRETQYF. Here the CDR3 DNA reads TGTGCCAGCAGGCGGCCTAGAGAGACCCAGTACTTC.